This T cell receptor (beta chain) was recorded in a study of cytomegalovirus exposure and HLA in healthy donors. PCR used 60 Vbeta primers and 13 Jbeta primers. Sequencing was performed with immunoSEQ multiplex PCR; in TCRdb, only in-frame clones are kept and a portion is missing. The sample includes 75,000 to 80,000 clones. Per the germline V gene, CDR1 is LNHDA and CDR2 is SQIVND (reference sequence). V lost 5 bases and J 2 bases, leaving 13 bases between the germline ends. This CDR3 has 15 amino acids. At the time of sampling, donors were nominally healthy, though unrecorded immune exposures were likely. On this clone: Its specificity is not known.

The study, taken as a whole, reports: Some TCR beta chains (over 150 of them) were listed as cytomegalovirus-associated. More clonal expansion characterized HLA-associated TCR beta chains than equally common others in a later analysis. Some V segments could not be told apart, so they were left out, TRBV6-2 and TRBV6-3 among them.

The receptor comes from a man aged 18 to 30 in good health and CMV-seropositive. The V and J genes are TRBV19 and TRBJ1-5, with D possibly matching TRBD1 (5 bases). The specimen was PBMCs. CDR3 DNA: TGTGCCAGTAGTGGACGACAGCCCCGCAATCAGCCCCAGCATTTT. This translates into CASSGRQPRNQPQHF. The entire variable domain, with the rest obtained from reference TRBV19 and TRBJ1-5, is as follows: DGGITQSPKYLFRKEGQNVTLSCEQNLNHDAMYWYRQDPGQGLRLIYYSQIVNDFQKGDIAEGYSVSREKKESFPLTVTSAQKNPTAFYLCASSGRQPRNQPQHFGDGTRLSIL.